This TCR beta chain stems from a study of T cell repertoires in cytomegalovirus infection. Study-level background: Use of recently identified HLA-C-restricted and well-studied HLA-B-restricted CMV epitopes was part of the study. Both CMV infection and a matching HLA type were indicated by public TCR beta signatures. Study observations and caveats: The study found HLA-C-restricted CMV-specific TCR beta clonotypes dominating the ex vivo response.

A word on this clonotype: Its antigen is as yet unknown.

Germline CDR1 is SQVTM and CDR2 is ANQGSEA. CDR3 length equals 16 residues. TCRdb ran MiXCR on the reads and lists one entry per CDR3 protein. The sample includes 640,000 or so distinct CDR3 sequences, around 32% seen only once; the top ten take approximately 18%. The V and J genes are TRBV29-1 and TRBJ1-1; 9 nucleotides agree with TRBD1. This receptor was obtained from a human donor in good health (CMV status not recorded). Some clones in this sample may be carry-over from other donors' samples. The sequences come from cultured PBMCs, collected from culture after CMV antigen stimulation. The CDR3 region has the DNA TGCAGTACCGCTGCCCGGGACAGGGAAATGAACACTGAAGCTTTCTTT. Translation gives CSTAARDREMNTEAFF. The whole variable domain, filled in from reference TRBV29-1 and TRBJ1-1, reads SAVISQKPSRDICQRGTSLTIQCQVDSQVTMMFWYRQQPGQSLTLIATANQGSEATYESGFVIDKFPISRPNLTFSTLTVSNMSPEDSSIYLCSTAARDREMNTEAFFGQGTRLTVV.